This is a list of T cell receptor beta chains from one sample in a study of shared clonotypes between healthy human individuals. TCRdb's table, derived via immunoSEQ multiplex PCR, lists solely in-frame clones and lacks some. The sample includes approximately 2,200,000 clones, 85% to 95% seen only once; the top ten take more than 1.5%. The sample comprised naive CD8+ T cells from PBMCs. Source of these receptors: a man younger than 35 in good health. Some clones in this sample may be carry-over from other donors' samples. CDR3s include the opening cysteine and the closing phenylalanine or tryptophan. Fields, in order: clone size, V gene, D gene, J gene, CDR3 protein, CDR3 DNA. A D gene is named only where the DNA matches it firmly. Size tells how often a clone was seen (once, few, many) or the class of an expanded clone, and some rows leave it out.

>-|TRBV7-2|-|TRBJ2-7
CASSVPPPAVGIYEQYF
TGTGCCAGCAGCGTCCCGCCCCCCGCGGTAGGGATCTACGAGCAGTACTTC
>-|TRBV5-1|TRBD1|TRBJ1-2
CASSFFGDRDGYTF
TGCGCCAGCAGCTTTTTCGGGGACAGGGACGGCTACACCTTC
>once|TRBV5-6|-|TRBJ1-2
CASSLPGHHTNYGYTF
TGTGCCAGCAGCTTACCGGGACACCACACTAACTATGGCTACACCTTC
>-|TRBV5-6|TRBD1|TRBJ1-1
CASSETGVGTEAFF
TGTGCCAGCAGCGAAACAGGGGTAGGCACTGAAGCTTTCTTT
>-|TRBV13|-|TRBJ2-1
CASSPRAGAGNEQFF
TGTGCCAGCAGCCCGCGGGCAGGGGCCGGGAATGAGCAGTTCTTC
>-|TRBV19|TRBD1|TRBJ2-2
CASSIDRTGDTGELFF
TGTGCCAGTAGTATAGATCGGACAGGAGACACCGGGGAGCTGTTTTTT
>-|TRBV5-6|-|TRBJ2-7
CASSLAWGLDEQYF
TGTGCCAGCAGCTTGGCTTGGGGTTTGGACGAGCAGTACTTC
>once|TRBV9|TRBD2|TRBJ2-1
CASSSRGLASNEQFF
TGTGCCAGCAGCTCCAGAGGACTAGCGAGTAATGAGCAGTTCTTC
>once|TRBV27|TRBD1|TRBJ1-1
CASSFVGTGVNEAFF
TGTGCCAGCAGTTTCGTAGGGACAGGGGTAAATGAAGCTTTCTTT
>-|TRBV27|-|TRBJ2-7
CASSFGGGYEQYF
TGTGCCAGCAGTTTCGGGGGTGGCTACGAGCAGTACTTC
>once|TRBV4-3|-|TRBJ1-6
CASSQQGLYNSPLHF
TGCGCCAGCAGCCAACAGGGTCTCTATAATTCACCCCTCCACTTT
>-|TRBV7-2|TRBD2|TRBJ2-5
CASSYGTSAEETQYF
TGTGCCAGCAGCTATGGGACTAGCGCCGAAGAGACCCAGTACTTC
>-|TRBV25-1|-|TRBJ2-7
CASRAGYEQYF
TGTGCCAGCAGGGCCGGTTACGAGCAGTACTTC
>-|TRBV7-9|-|TRBJ1-1
CASSYPGAQEAFF
TGTGCCAGCAGCTATCCGGGCGCTCAGGAAGCTTTCTTT
>-|TRBV29-1|-|TRBJ2-7
CSAGVNGEQYF
TGCAGCGCCGGGGTTAACGGCGAGCAGTACTTC
>-|TRBV27|TRBD1|TRBJ2-1
CASSLSLGQARDEQFF
TGTGCCAGCAGTTTATCTTTGGGACAGGCTAGGGATGAGCAGTTCTTC
>once|TRBV6-1|-|TRBJ2-3
CASTLPGRSPDTQYF
TGTGCCAGCACCCTACCGGGGAGGAGCCCAGATACGCAGTATTTT
>-|TRBV13|TRBD1|TRBJ2-1
CASSHTGVSSYNEQFF
TGTGCCAGCAGCCATACAGGGGTGAGCTCCTACAATGAGCAGTTCTTC
>-|TRBV9|TRBD2|TRBJ2-3
CASSVRGGLAGATDTQYF
TGTGCCAGCAGCGTGAGAGGTGGTCTAGCGGGAGCGACAGATACGCAGTATTTT
>-|TRBV7-8|-|TRBJ2-7
CASTGRLSSYEQYF
TGTGCCAGCACGGGGCGGCTGAGCTCCTACGAGCAGTACTTC
>-|TRBV7-9|TRBD1|TRBJ2-5
CASSLYLGTGIQETQYF
TGTGCCAGCAGCTTATATTTAGGGACAGGGATACAAGAGACCCAGTACTTC
>-|TRBV4-3|-|TRBJ1-1
CASSKLSGRGEAFF
TGCGCCAGCAGCAAACTTAGTGGGAGGGGTGAAGCTTTCTTT
>-|TRBV6-6|TRBD1|TRBJ2-7
CASSLRFIGQGYEQYF
TGTGCCAGCAGCCTTCGGTTTATAGGACAGGGCTACGAGCAGTACTTC
>-|TRBV7-9|-|TRBJ2-6
CASSFTGHLSGANVLTF
TGTGCCAGCAGTTTTACGGGTCATCTATCTGGGGCCAACGTCCTGACTTTC
>-|TRBV5-8|-|TRBJ2-7
CASTPRDGYYEQYF
TGTGCCAGCACTCCGAGGGACGGTTACTACGAGCAGTACTTC
>-|TRBV11-2|TRBD2|TRBJ2-7
CASSEGLDISYEQYF
TGTGCCAGCAGCGAGGGACTAGATATCTCCTACGAGCAGTACTTC
>-|TRBV19|-|TRBJ2-1
CASSFAHSYNEQFF
TGTGCCAGTAGTTTTGCACACTCCTACAATGAGCAGTTCTTC
>-|TRBV9|TRBD1|TRBJ2-4
CASSVGDRGPKNIQYF
TGTGCCAGCAGCGTAGGGGACAGAGGTCCCAAAAACATTCAGTACTTC
>once|TRBV4-2|-|TRBJ2-1
CASSHGPNEQFF
TGTGCCAGCAGCCATGGACCTAATGAGCAGTTCTTC
>-|TRBV27|-|TRBJ1-2
CASSFRSNYGYTF
TGTGCCAGCAGTTTCCGGTCTAACTATGGCTACACCTTC
>-|TRBV28|TRBD2|TRBJ2-3
CASSGKGLAGGPRFADTQYF
TGTGCCAGCAGTGGAAAGGGACTAGCGGGAGGGCCGAGATTTGCAGATACGCAGTATTTT
>-|TRBV9|-|TRBJ2-5
CASSVDWRPGVSETQYF
TGTGCCAGCAGCGTAGATTGGCGGCCAGGAGTTTCAGAGACCCAGTACTTC
>-|TRBV25-1|-|TRBJ2-1
CASTPGGTYNEQFF
TGTGCCAGCACCCCTGGCGGGACCTACAATGAGCAGTTCTTC
>-|TRBV27|-|TRBJ2-5
CASSALWRGITGETQYF
TGTGCCAGCAGCGCCCTATGGAGAGGGATCACAGGAGAGACCCAGTACTTC
>-|TRBV6-1|TRBD1|TRBJ1-2
CASSERSKTGSAGYTF
TGTGCCAGCAGTGAAAGGAGTAAGACAGGGAGTGCTGGCTACACCTTC
>-|TRBV5-6|-|TRBJ2-7
CASSHEQGEQYF
TGTGCCAGCAGCCACGAACAGGGCGAGCAGTACTTC
>-|TRBV14|-|TRBJ2-5
CASSQDQTAFGETQYF
TGTGCCAGCAGCCAAGACCAAACCGCGTTTGGGGAGACCCAGTACTTC
>once|TRBV28|-|TRBJ1-1
CASGGIDRMNTEAFF
TGTGCCAGCGGGGGGATTGACAGGATGAACACTGAAGCTTTCTTT
>-|TRBV7-3|-|TRBJ2-2
CASSLTGSINTGELFF
TGTGCCAGCAGCTTAACAGGCAGCATTAACACCGGGGAGCTGTTTTTT
>-|TRBV13|-|TRBJ1-1
CASSLQEGTEAFF
TGTGCCAGCAGCTTACAGGAAGGTACTGAAGCTTTCTTT
>-|TRBV2|TRBD2|TRBJ2-7
CASIHPSSGKRYEQYF
TGTGCCAGCATTCACCCCTCTAGCGGGAAGCGGTACGAGCAGTACTTC
>-|TRBV27|-|TRBJ1-5
CARTRSNQPQHF
TGTGCCAGGACAAGGAGCAATCAGCCCCAGCATTTT
>-|TRBV4-2|TRBD1|TRBJ1-2
CASSQDSSQGGAYGYTF
TGTGCCAGCAGCCAAGATTCGTCCCAGGGGGGAGCCTATGGCTACACCTTC
>-|TRBV7-3|TRBD2|TRBJ2-3
CASSATSGSTDTQYF
TGTGCCAGCAGCGCGACTAGCGGGAGCACAGATACGCAGTATTTT
>-|TRBV5-4|TRBD1|TRBJ2-1
CASMGTGFSSEQFF
TGTGCCAGCATGGGGACAGGCTTTTCTAGTGAGCAGTTCTTC
>-|TRBV19|-|TRBJ2-2
CASSTPGGTNTGELFF
TGTGCCAGTAGTACCCCAGGGGGGACGAACACCGGGGAGCTGTTTTTT
>-|TRBV27|TRBD1|TRBJ1-2
CATGTGGPGTF
TGTGCCACCGGGACAGGGGGCCCCGGCACCTTC
>-|TRBV5-1|-|TRBJ2-1
CASSLSEHRANEQFF
TGCGCCAGCAGCTTATCCGAACACAGGGCCAATGAGCAGTTCTTC
>-|TRBV5-8|-|TRBJ1-2
CATQGFIALANYGYTF
TGTGCCACGCAGGGTTTCATCGCCCTCGCTAACTATGGCTACACCTTC
>-|TRBV18|-|TRBJ2-1
CASSPLGVSYNEQFF
TGTGCCAGCTCACCACTAGGGGTCTCCTACAATGAGCAGTTCTTC
>-|TRBV6-5|-|TRBJ2-2
CASSSRDTGELFF
TGTGCCAGCAGTAGCAGGGACACCGGGGAGCTGTTTTTT
>-|TRBV5-1|-|TRBJ2-2
CASSLLGRDSGTGELFF
TGCGCCAGCAGCTTGTTAGGTCGGGACTCTGGAACCGGGGAGCTGTTTTTT
>once|TRBV7-9|-|TRBJ2-1
CASSPTPVEQFF
TGTGCCAGCAGCCCAACTCCTGTTGAGCAGTTCTTC
>-|TRBV9|TRBD2|TRBJ2-5
CASSNARSGRGRDQETQYF
TGTGCCAGCAGTAACGCACGGTCTGGTCGCGGGAGGGATCAAGAGACCCAGTACTTC
>-|TRBV15|TRBD1|TRBJ2-7
CATSKEGTVNSYEQYF
TGTGCCACCAGCAAAGAAGGGACAGTTAACTCCTACGAGCAGTACTTC